This T cell receptor (beta chain) emerged from a study of beta chain features in type 1 diabetes. General study results and limits: Type 1 diabetes patients showed fewer insertions and more deletions at VDJ junctions. A possible short-template PCR bias applies equally to patients and controls. Shortening that was moderate but significant affected the TCRB CDR3s of Type 1 diabetes patients in all four CD4+ subsets.

What was sequenced were expressed TCRB transcripts, since all of the isolated RNA had been reverse transcribed. There were 3.4 million or so reads on average in the naive, central memory and regulatory T cell samples. Libraries were prepared by immunoSEQ multiplex PCR; TCRdb keeps only in-frame clonotypes and omits some of them. This table holds 600,000 to 700,000 clones, around 15% found once. The V and J ends lost 0 bases and 4 bases respectively, with 12 bases between them. The CDR3 loop spans 16 amino acids. Per germline, CDR1 PRHDT and CDR2 FYEKMQ (reference sequence). A CD45RO/CCR7/CD25/CD127/CD95/CD27 panel sorted naive, central memory, regulatory and stem cell-like memory CD4+ cells. In its sample, this clone was seen a few times. What it recognizes is unknown.

Material: naive CD4+ T cells from blood. J is TRBJ2-2 and V is TRBV13; D not resolved. This clonotype originated in a man aged 18 to 29 with type 1 diabetes. The CDR3 is CASSLGGLSSTGELFF. CDR3 nucleotide sequence: TGTGCCAGCAGCTTAGGAGGGCTCTCTAGCACCGGGGAGCTGTTTTTT.